This T cell receptor beta chain is from a study of CD8 T cells in Susac syndrome. Study at large: When their blood was taken, patients with Susac syndrome were therapy-naive, taking corticosteroids, or taking intravenous immunoglobulin alone.

Findings and caveats of the study: The CD4+ T cell repertoires that were profiled in Susac syndrome showed no clonal expansion.

Random hexamers were used to reverse transcribe the RNA input (about 0.5 to 1 ug). TCR beta CDR3 was amplified by immunoSEQ multiplex PCR. This amplification extended across 54 Vbeta and 13 Jbeta segments. TCRdb passed the immunoSEQ multiplex PCR reads through MiXCR, listing each CDR3 protein once. The sample has hundreds of thousands of distinct CDR3 sequences, less than 95% seen once. FACS enriched CD8+ TEMRA cells, while bulk CD8+ and CD4+ were negatively isolated. Turning to this clonotype: Its antigen remains unidentified.

V lost 6 bases, J lost 1 base, and 12 bases lay in between. Germline lookup yields CDR1 MNHEY and CDR2 SMNVEV (reference sequence). The length of the CDR3 is 14 residues. The receptor comes from a human donor with Susac syndrome. The chain is built from TRBV27 and TRBJ1-1, with a possible D match to TRBD1 (5 bases). The sequenced material came from CD4+ T cells from PBMCs. CDR3 coding DNA: TGTGCCAGCAGCCCCCGACAGAAGAACACTGAAGCTTTCTTT. Amino acids: CASSPRQKNTEAFF.